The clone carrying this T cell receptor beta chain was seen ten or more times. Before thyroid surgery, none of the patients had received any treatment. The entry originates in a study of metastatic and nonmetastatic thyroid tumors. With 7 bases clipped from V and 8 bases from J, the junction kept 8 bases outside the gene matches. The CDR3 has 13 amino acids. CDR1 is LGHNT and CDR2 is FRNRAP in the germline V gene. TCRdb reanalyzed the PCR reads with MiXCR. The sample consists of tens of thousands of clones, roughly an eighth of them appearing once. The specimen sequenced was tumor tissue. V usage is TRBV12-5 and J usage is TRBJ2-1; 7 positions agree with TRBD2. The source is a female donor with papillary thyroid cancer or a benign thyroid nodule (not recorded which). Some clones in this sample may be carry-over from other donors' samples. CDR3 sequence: CASVRVAGYEQFF. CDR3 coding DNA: TGTGCTAGTGTTAGGGTAGCGGGCTATGAGCAGTTCTTC.